The T cell receptor beta chain under discussion was sequenced for a study of T cell responses to AZD1222 COVID-19 vaccine listed by TCRdb under 2021. Background on the whole study: AZD1222 recipients whose second dose came at about 4 weeks and those whose second dose came at about 12 weeks were combined into one group, since spike-specific TCR depth and breadth did not differ between the two schedules. A total of 233 trial participants underwent TCR sequencing, of whom about 200 received two doses of AZD1222 and some 25 received two doses of the MenACWY control vaccine. Enrollment into the trials was organized by age into subgroups of 18-55, 56-69 and 70-plus years, and those subgroups contained 148, 28 and 57 TCR-sequenced participants, respectively.

The time point label corresponds to: baseline before first vaccination. Samples from vaccinated people were obtained from the UK trials COV001 and COV002, which included a single-blind randomized controlled phase 2/3 trial of AZD1222 (ChAdOx1 nCoV-19) in healthy adults. Trial participant PBMC samples were collected at day 0 and day 28 after the second dose for TCRbeta chain sequencing. The CDR3 regions of human TCRbeta chains were subjected to immunosequencing. As for how the authors treated the data: TCRs in the repertoires were matched against a reference library of SARS-CoV-2-specific TCRs that had been generated with the MIRA antigen-specificity platform. Breadth was defined as the fraction of unique TCRs that were SARS-CoV-2-associated, and depth was defined as the fraction of total T cells that were SARS-CoV-2-associated. Using the MIRA data, every spike-specific TCR was mapped to the spike region that the TCR reacted to and assigned to either a CD4 or a CD8 class. Log10-transformed breadth and depth values were compared by one-way ANOVA with Sidak's multiple comparisons tests. As stored in TCRdb, this immuneACCESS dataset retains in-frame rearrangements with V and J assigned. A fraction of the clones does not appear; measured against another copy, unresolved V genes explain less than half of the discrepancy, and the remainder lacks a known reason. V, J and clone size are taken as reported in that table, and D and trimming were inferred from the DNA itself. The sample table shows roughly 150,000 clones, and roughly 90% are seen once. In total, the top ten clones hold more than 1.5% of the sample.

Summary of the overall study and its limitations: The 56-69-year group was small, and its depth increase did not reach significance, likely because of low power. Only 5 to 7 AZD1222 recipients were SARS-CoV-2 seropositive at baseline, limiting conclusions about previously exposed vaccinees. Participants were mostly white British and included more females than males, and it was suggested by the authors that clonal diversity may have been underestimated. Reportedly, close to half of the unique spike-specific TCRs recognized epitopes lying outside the regions that are mutated in the B.1.351 and B.1.1.7 variants. After two AZD1222 doses, both the breadth and the depth of spike-specific TCRs were significantly higher than at day 0 and than in MenACWY recipients. No day 14 peak-response samples were available, so repertoires were characterized only after the peak T cell response. CD4 TCRs associated with the vaccine covered the entire spike protein, and the dominant responses were in regions 160-218 and 743-854.

The cysteine opens and the phenylalanine closes a CDR3 of 16 amino acids. The read is trimmed to its CDR3 DNA, 48 bases read in frame from base 1. The CDR1 and CDR2 encoded by the germline V gene are SNHLY and FYNNEI. The junction shows trimming of 3 bases on V and 6 bases on J, and the gene matches do not reach 13 bases of it. Regarding this clone: The specificity of this receptor is unknown. No base qualities exist here, and no much larger clone lies one base off it.

The clonotype was recovered from an adult in good health. Material: peripheral blood, obtained on day 0 of AZD1222 vaccination. In this chain, TRBV2 is recombined with TRBJ2-7; TRBD2 aligns with 8 central bases. The CDR3 sequence is CASSDGRGTRTIEQYF. The DNA reads as follows: TGTGCCAGCAGTGACGGGCGGGGGACTAGAACCATCGAGCAGTACTTC.